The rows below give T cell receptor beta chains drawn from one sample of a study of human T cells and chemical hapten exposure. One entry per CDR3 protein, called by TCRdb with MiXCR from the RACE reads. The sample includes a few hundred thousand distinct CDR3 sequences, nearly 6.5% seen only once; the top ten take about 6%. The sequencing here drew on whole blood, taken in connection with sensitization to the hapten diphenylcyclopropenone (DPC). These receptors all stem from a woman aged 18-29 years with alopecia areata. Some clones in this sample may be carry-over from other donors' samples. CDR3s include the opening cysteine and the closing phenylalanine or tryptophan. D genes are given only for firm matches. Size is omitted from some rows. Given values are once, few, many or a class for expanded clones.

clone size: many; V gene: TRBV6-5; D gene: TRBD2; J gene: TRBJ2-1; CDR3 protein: CASMFGPSGYNEQFF; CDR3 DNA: TGTGCCAGCATGTTTGGTCCTAGCGGGTACAATGAGCAGTTCTTC
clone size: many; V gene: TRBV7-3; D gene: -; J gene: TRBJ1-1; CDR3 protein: CASSSVSGNTEAFF; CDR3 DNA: TGTGCCAGCAGCTCTGTATCCGGAAACACTGAAGCTTTCTTT
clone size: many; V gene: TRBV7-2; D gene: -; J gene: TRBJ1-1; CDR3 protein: CASSLAWSPVFYTEAFF; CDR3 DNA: TGTGCCAGCAGCTTAGCATGGAGTCCAGTGTTTTACACTGAAGCTTTCTTT
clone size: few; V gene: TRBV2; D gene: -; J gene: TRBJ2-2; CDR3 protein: CASRTENTGELFF; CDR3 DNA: TGTGCCAGTAGGACAGAGAACACCGGGGAGCTGTTTTTT
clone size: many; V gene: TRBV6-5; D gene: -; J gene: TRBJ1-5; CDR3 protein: CASSRDRSNQPQHF; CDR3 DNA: TGTGCCAGCAGTCGAGACAGGAGCAATCAGCCCCAGCATTTT
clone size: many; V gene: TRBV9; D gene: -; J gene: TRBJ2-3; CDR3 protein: CASSVPTPGATQYF; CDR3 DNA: TGTGCCAGCAGCGTACCGACCCCAGGGGCTACGCAGTATTTT
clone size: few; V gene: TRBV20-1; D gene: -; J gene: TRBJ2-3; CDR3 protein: CSAADSPTDTQYF; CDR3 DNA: TGCAGTGCTGCCGACAGCCCCACAGATACGCAGTATTTT
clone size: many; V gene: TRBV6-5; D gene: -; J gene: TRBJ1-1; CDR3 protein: CASTQGKGLSTEAFF; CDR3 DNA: TGTGCCAGCACGCAAGGAAAAGGGTTGAGCACTGAAGCTTTCTTT
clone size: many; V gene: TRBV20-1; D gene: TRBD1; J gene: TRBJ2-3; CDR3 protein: CSARDLDRGPTDTQYF; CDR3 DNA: TGCAGTGCTAGAGATTTGGACAGGGGCCCCACAGATACGCAGTATTTT
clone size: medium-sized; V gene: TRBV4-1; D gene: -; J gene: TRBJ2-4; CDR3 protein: CASSPEDDPRNIQYF; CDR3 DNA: TGCGCCAGCAGCCCCGAGGATGACCCGAGAAACATTCAGTACTTC
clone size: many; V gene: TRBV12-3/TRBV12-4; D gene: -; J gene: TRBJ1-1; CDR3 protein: CASGPPLPFF; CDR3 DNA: TGTGCCAGCGGACCTCCGCTCCCTTTCTTT
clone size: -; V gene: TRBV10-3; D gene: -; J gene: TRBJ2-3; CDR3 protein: CAISESGRGARTDTQYF; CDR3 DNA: TGTGCCATCAGTGAGTCGGGTAGGGGGGCGCGAACAGATACGCAGTATTTT
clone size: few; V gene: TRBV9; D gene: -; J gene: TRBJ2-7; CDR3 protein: CASSVDGSYEQYF; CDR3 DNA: TGTGCCAGCAGCGTAGACGGATCCTACGAGCAGTACTTC
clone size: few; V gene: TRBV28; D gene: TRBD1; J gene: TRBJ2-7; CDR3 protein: CASSLHEGTGRPYEQYF; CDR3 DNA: TGTGCCAGCAGTTTACATGAAGGGACAGGGCGCCCCTACGAGCAGTACTTC